These 7 T cell receptor beta chains came from one sample sequenced in a study of T cells in Graves' hyperthyroidism and ophthalmopathy. The TCR beta CDR3 regions underwent amplification using RNA transcripts as the source. First-round RT-PCR targeting the TCR CDR3 was performed with the HTBI primer set. MiXCR, applied by TCRdb to the multiplex PCR reads, yields one record per CDR3 protein. The table lists fewer than 800,000 distinct CDR3 sequences, around 15% of them singletons. Sequencing used blood. The source is a man younger than 35 with Graves' hyperthyroidism.

This clonotype turned up a few times. The chain couples TRBV9 to TRBJ2-1, with TRBD1 identical over 8 bases. This CDR3 has 16 amino acids. J was trimmed by 4 bases and V by 5 bases; bases with no gene match: 11. The germline CDR1 and CDR2 sequences are SGDLS and YYNGEE. The CDR3 reads CASSRTGQGRYNEQFF. The CDR3 DNA follows: TGTGCCAGCAGTAGAACTGGACAGGGTCGGTACAATGAGCAGTTCTTC.

Many counts were recorded for this clonotype. The genes are TRBV24-1 and TRBJ2-1; 7 nucleotides line up with TRBD2. From germline, CDR1 is KGHDR and CDR2 SFDVKD. The CDR3 runs 13 residues. The V segment lost 5 bases and the J segment 7 bases; nucleotides outside the gene matches: 4. The CDR3 DNA reads as TGTGCCACCAGTGTTAGCGGGTTAAATGAGCAGTTCTTC. Its translation is CATSVSGLNEQFF.

The genes are TRBV4-1 and TRBJ1-1, with D possibly being TRBD1 (5 bases). Germline V CDR1 and CDR2: MGHRA, YSYEKL. Trimming shortened V by 1 base and J by 2 bases, and 11 bases separated the two germline ends. The CDR3 consists of 15 residues. The CDR3 here is CASSQGPQGNTEAFF. In nucleotides, the CDR3 is TGCGCCAGCAGCCAAGGGCCCCAGGGTAACACTGAAGCTTTCTTT.

Many counts were recorded for this clonotype. V usage is TRBV5-6 and J usage is TRBJ2-3, with TRBD2 matching over 11 bases. Germline CDR1 is SGHDT and CDR2 is YYEEEE. The CDR3 has 15 residues. Germline trimming cut 3 bases from V and 7 bases from J; bases unmatched to any gene: 7. The CDR3 protein is CASSYSGRAINTQYF. CDR3 coding DNA: TGTGCCAGCAGCTATAGCGGGAGGGCCATCAATACGCAGTATTTT.

This clonotype has ten or more counts. The chain has TRBV6-2 or TRBV6-3 and TRBJ1-5; D unclear. Trimming shortened V by 9 bases and J by 1 base, and 7 bases separated the two germline ends. The CDR3 length is 12 residues. The V gene's germline CDR1 is MNHEY and CDR2 SVGEGT. DNA of the CDR3: TGTGCCAGTAGGAGAAGCAATCAGCCCCAGCATTTT. Translating gives CASRRSNQPQHF.

The gene calls are TRBV11-2 and TRBJ2-4; 8 nucleotides match TRBD2. CDR1 and CDR2 (germline): SGHAT, FQNNGV. V gave up 3 bases and J gave up 7 bases; unmatched junction bases: 2. CDR3 length: 13 residues. Written as DNA, the CDR3 is TGTGCCAGCAGCTTTCCGGGGGGGAACATTCAGTACTTC. Protein sequence: CASSFPGGNIQYF.

The rearrangement joins TRBV28 to TRBJ1-2; 9 nucleotides agree with TRBD1. There are 14 residues in the CDR3. CDR1 is MDHEN and CDR2 is SYDVKM in the germline V gene. J was trimmed by 4 bases and V by 4 bases; bases with no gene match: 4. For the CDR3, the DNA is TGTGCCAGCAGTTCCTCGACAGGGGGCTATGGCTACACCTTC. Its translation: CASSSSTGGYGYTF.